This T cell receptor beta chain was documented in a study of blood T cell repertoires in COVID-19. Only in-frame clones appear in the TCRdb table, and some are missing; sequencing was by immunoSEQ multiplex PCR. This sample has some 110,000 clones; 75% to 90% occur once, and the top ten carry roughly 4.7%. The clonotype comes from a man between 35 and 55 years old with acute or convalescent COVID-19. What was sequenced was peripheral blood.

The CDR3: CASSVDRVSYEQYF. The CDR3 nucleotides are TGTGCCAGCAGCGTGGACAGGGTATCCTACGAGCAGTACTTC. This chain uses TRBV2 with TRBJ2-7, with 8 positions matching TRBD1. CDR1 is SNHLY, CDR2 FYNNEI, per germline. V lost 6 bases to trimming and J lost 1 base; unmatched junction nucleotides: 5. The CDR3 has 14 residues.